The clone carrying this TCR beta chain was counted between two and nine times. Its target is not known. The sample belongs to a study of T cells in Graves' hyperthyroidism and ophthalmopathy. For the study at large: At the time of initial diagnosis and before any treatment, peripheral blood was collected.

From RNA transcripts, TCR beta CDR3 regions were amplified. RT-PCR in the first round (using the HTBI primer set) targeted the TCR CDR3. TCRdb recomputed calls from the multiplex PCR reads with MiXCR, one row per CDR3 protein. The sample lists about 400,000 distinct CDR3 sequences; less than 15% were seen once. The study, taken as a whole, reports: Most clonotypes that expanded in the thyroid above 0.001 also showed up in blood. Ophthalmopathy cases were set apart from stable hyperthyroidism by a 13 V-J model. Prediction of ophthalmopathy progression came a median approximately 6.5 months pre-onset.

The V end lost 0 bases, the J end lost 4 bases, and 13 bases lay between the germline ends. Germline values: CDR1 LGHNA, CDR2 YNFKEQ. The length of the CDR3 is 16 residues. The chain has TRBV4-2 and TRBJ2-1; D is possibly TRBD1 (5 bases). The specimen was blood. The origin of this receptor is a young woman with Graves' hyperthyroidism. In DNA, the CDR3 is TGTGCCAGCAGCCAAGAGGAACAGGCGGCGTACAATGAGCAGTTCTTC. Residues: CASSQEEQAAYNEQFF.